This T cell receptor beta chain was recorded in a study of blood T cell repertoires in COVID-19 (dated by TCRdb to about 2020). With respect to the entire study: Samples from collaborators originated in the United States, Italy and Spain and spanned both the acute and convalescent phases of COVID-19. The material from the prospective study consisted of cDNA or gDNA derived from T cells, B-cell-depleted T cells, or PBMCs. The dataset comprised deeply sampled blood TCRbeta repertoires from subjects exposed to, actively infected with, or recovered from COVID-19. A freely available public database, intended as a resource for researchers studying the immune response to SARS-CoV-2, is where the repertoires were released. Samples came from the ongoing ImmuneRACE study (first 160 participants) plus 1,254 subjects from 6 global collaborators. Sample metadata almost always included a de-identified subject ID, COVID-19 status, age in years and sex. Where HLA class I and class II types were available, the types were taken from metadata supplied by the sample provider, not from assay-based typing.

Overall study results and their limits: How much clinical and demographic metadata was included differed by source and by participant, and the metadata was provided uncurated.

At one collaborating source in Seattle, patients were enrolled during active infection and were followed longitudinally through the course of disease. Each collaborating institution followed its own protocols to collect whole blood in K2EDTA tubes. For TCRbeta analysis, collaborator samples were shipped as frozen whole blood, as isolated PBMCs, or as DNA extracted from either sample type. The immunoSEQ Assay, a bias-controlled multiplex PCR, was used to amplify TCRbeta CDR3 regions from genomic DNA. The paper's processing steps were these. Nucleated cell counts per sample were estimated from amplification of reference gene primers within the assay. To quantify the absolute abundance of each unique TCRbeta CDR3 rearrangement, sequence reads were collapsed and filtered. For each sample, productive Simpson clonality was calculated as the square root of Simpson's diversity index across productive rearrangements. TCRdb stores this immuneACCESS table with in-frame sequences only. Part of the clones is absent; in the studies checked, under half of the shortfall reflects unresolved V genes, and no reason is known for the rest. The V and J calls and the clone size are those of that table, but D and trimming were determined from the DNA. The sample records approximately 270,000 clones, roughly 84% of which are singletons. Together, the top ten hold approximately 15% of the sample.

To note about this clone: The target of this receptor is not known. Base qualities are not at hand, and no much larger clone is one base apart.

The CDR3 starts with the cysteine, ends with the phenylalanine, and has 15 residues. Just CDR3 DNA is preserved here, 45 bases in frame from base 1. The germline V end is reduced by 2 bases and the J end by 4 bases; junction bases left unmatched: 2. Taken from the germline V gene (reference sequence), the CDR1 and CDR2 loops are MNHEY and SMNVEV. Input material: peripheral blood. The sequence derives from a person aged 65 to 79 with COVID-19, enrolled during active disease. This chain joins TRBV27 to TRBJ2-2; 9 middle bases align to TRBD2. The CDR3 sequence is CASSLKLAGTGELFF. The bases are TGTGCCAGCAGTTTAAAACTAGCGGGCACCGGGGAGCTGTTTTTT.